The 7 T cell receptor beta chains given below trace back to one sample, sequenced in a study of T-cell reconstitution after alpha-beta-depleted transplantation in children. During its preparation, the TCRbeta library received unique molecular identifiers. One entry per CDR3 protein, called by TCRdb with MiXCR from the PCR reads. The sample shows some 400,000 distinct CDR3 sequences, roughly 20% of them seen only once. This specimen consisted of PBMCs from the stem cell graft donor, obtained from the stem cell graft. These TCRs come from a human donor who donated a stem cell graft to a child with acute myeloid leukemia.

This clonotype has ten or more counts. The gene calls are TRBV6-1 and TRBJ2-7; TRBD1 is a possible D gene (6 bases). V gave up 6 bases and J gave up 0 bases, with 12 bases separating them. This CDR3 is 14 amino acids long. Germline CDR1 reads MNHNS; CDR2 reads SASEGT. CDR3 in DNA: TGTGCCAGCAGACCCGGGACAAACTCCTACGAGCAGTACTTC. Encoded protein: CASRPGTNSYEQYF.

This clonotype turned up a few times. The chain combines TRBV24-1 with TRBJ2-1; D may be TRBD2 (5 bases). Looked up from germline, CDR1 is KGHDR and CDR2 is SFDVKD. The CDR3 covers 14 residues. Trimming pared 2 bases from V and 5 bases from J, leaving 9 bases between. Here the CDR3 DNA reads TGTGCCACCAGTGATTCTGGGCGGGACAATGAGCAGTTCTTC. It specifies CATSDSGRDNEQFF.

This clonotype has a count of ten or more. This chain connects TRBV7-9 to TRBJ2-1, with 8 bases that match TRBD2. The CDR3 is 14 amino acids. Germline CDR1 is SEHNR and CDR2 is FQNEAQ (reference sequence). Trimming cost V 5 bases and J 9 bases; bases outside gene matches: 9. DNA for the CDR3: TGTGCCAGCAGCCCCTCCGGGAGGGCTCTTGAGCAGTTCTTC. It codes for CASSPSGRALEQFF.

This clonotype was recorded a few times. The chain is built from TRBV12-3 or TRBV12-4 and TRBJ1-5, with 7 bases fitting TRBD1. The J segment lost 3 bases and the V segment lost 3 bases, leaving 5 bases of the junction unmatched. This CDR3 is 15 amino acids long. CDR3 loop: CASSLEDRNNQPQHF. In nucleotides, the CDR3 is TGTGCCAGCAGTTTGGAGGACAGGAACAATCAGCCCCAGCATTTT.

This chain uses TRBV4-2 with TRBJ2-1; 9 bases map to TRBD1. CDR1 is LGHNA, CDR2 YNFKEQ, per germline. The J segment lost 7 bases and the V segment lost 4 bases, leaving 11 bases of the junction unmatched. The CDR3 covers 16 residues. DNA of the CDR3: TGTGCCAGCAGCCGCCCCGCCGGACAGGGGACGAATGAGCAGTTCTTC. It codes for CASSRPAGQGTNEQFF.

The gene calls are TRBV4-1 and TRBJ2-2; perhaps D is TRBD1 or TRBD2 (6 bases each). Trimming removed 2 bases from V and 7 bases from J, with 20 bases in between. From germline, CDR1 is MGHRA and CDR2 YSYEKL. This CDR3 spans 17 amino acids. Written as DNA, the CDR3 is TGCGCCAGCAGCCAACCGACTAGAGGGGGGAAGGGCGGGGAGCTGTTTTTT. Its protein is CASSQPTRGGKGGELFF.

About this clonotype: This may come from a read error, since a much larger clone is one base off. The gene calls are TRBV29-1 and TRBJ2-1; D may match TRBD1 or TRBD2 (7 bases each). The ends were cut back, 7 bases at V and 1 base at J, with 14 bases in the middle. There are 14 residues in the CDR3. Germline V gene data show CDR1 as SQVTM and CDR2 as ANQGSEA. CDR3 protein: CSAAGGASYNEQFF. In DNA form, the CDR3 reads TGCAGCGCCGCAGGGGGGGCTTCCTACAATGAGCAGTTCTTC.